This TCR beta chain emerged from a study of response to subunit inactivated influenza vaccine. The CDR3 runs to 14 residues. V trimming: 3 bases; J trimming: 5 bases; junction bases outside the gene matches: 3. CDR1 and CDR2 from the germline V gene are SGHTA and FQGTGA. A remark on this clonotype: Antigen specificity is unknown.

TCRdb processed the RT-PCR reads anew with MiXCR; each CDR3 protein has one entry. This table holds around 750,000 distinct CDR3 sequences, 21% found once. Whole-study findings and limits: Every seasonal influenza vaccination brings in few new T cells, the authors suggested.

Sequences were derived from PBMCs from blood, sampled less than 6 days after vaccination. This TCR came from a man aged 45-65 years who received an inactivated influenza vaccine. The chain employs TRBV7-3 and TRBJ2-1, with TRBD1 identical over 8 bases. Here the CDR3 DNA reads TGTGCCAGCAGCTTGGGACAGGTTCACAATGAGCAGTTCTTC. Its protein product is CASSLGQVHNEQFF.